This TCR beta chain was identified in a study of T cell clonotyping in hematopoietic cell transplantation. TCRdb keeps only in-frame clones here, not all; method: immunoSEQ multiplex PCR. The profile shows some 14,000 clones, 94% of them singletons. This clone is a singleton in its sample. Its antigen is still unknown. CDR3 size: 14 residues. V lost 9 bases, J lost 1 base, and 15 bases lay in between. Germline-derived CDR1 and CDR2 are MGHDK and SYGVNS. Overall study findings and caveats: Recipient TCR diversity dropped after transplant; expanded clonotypes rose from day 30 to 180. No sorting was done, leaving CD4 and CD8 contributions mixed. At the given depth, recipient repertoires were over 97% de novo clonotypes. Higher Inverse Simpson Index values in graft donor and pretransplant recipient predicted broader posttransplant TCR diversity.

The source is a male patient in his sixties who had an allogeneic stem cell transplant from an unrelated donor, so the T cells may come from the graft donor. Some clones in this sample may be carry-over from other donors' samples. The chain combines TRBV25-1 with TRBJ1-1; maybe TRBD1 (6 bases). Material: PBMCs, obtained 30 days after allogeneic stem cell transplant. The DNA of the CDR3 is TGTGCCAGTGGACAGACGATACCGAACACTGAAGCTTTCTTT. It specifies CASGQTIPNTEAFF.